Following are 26 T cell receptor beta chains from one sample sequenced in a study of breast tumors, draining lymph nodes, adjacent tissues. Breast cancer patients provided tissue from their axillary draining lymph nodes. In TCRdb, the multiplex PCR reads were re-called with MiXCR into one record per CDR3 protein. The data hold about 89,000 distinct CDR3 sequences, with more than 25% observed a single time. Sequenced sample: axillary lymph node tissue. All receptors come from a female donor with breast cancer. Some clones in this sample may be carry-over from other donors' samples.

This clonotype was recorded at least ten times. This chain links TRBV7-8 with TRBJ2-1; 8 bases align to TRBD1. This CDR3 has 17 amino acids. Germline trimming cut 5 bases from V and 4 bases from J; bases unmatched to any gene: 13. CDR1 is SGHVS and CDR2 is FQNEAQ in the germline V gene. The DNA for the CDR3 is TGTGCCAGCAGCCTAGGGCGGCAGGGGGCGGGATACAATGAGCAGTTCTTC. It translates to CASSLGRQGAGYNEQFF.

The table lists this clonotype with a few counts. The rearrangement links TRBV6-4 to TRBJ2-3, with a possible D match to TRBD2 (5 bases). Trimming cost V 6 bases and J 1 base, with 11 bases left between them. Germline CDR1 and CDR2: MRHNA and SNTAGT. The CDR3 loop spans 14 amino acids. The CDR3 DNA is TGTGCCAGCAGCCCGGAGGACCGCACAGATACGCAGTATTTT. It translates to CASSPEDRTDTQYF.

At least ten counts were recorded for this clonotype. This chain joins TRBV5-1 and TRBJ2-3; 9 bases are shared with TRBD2. This CDR3 spans 19 amino acids. The J segment lost 1 base and the V segment lost 1 base, leaving 13 bases of the junction unmatched. The germline V gene has CDR1 SGHRS and CDR2 YFSETQ. CDR3 nucleotides: TGCGCCAGCAGCTTGCATGGGGCTACTGCGGGAGGGCGCACAGATACGCAGTATTTT. Translated, it gives CASSLHGATAGGRTDTQYF. Based on the CDR3 plus reference TRBV5-1 and TRBJ2-3, the full variable domain is KAGVTQTPRYLIKTRGQQVTLSCSPISGHRSVSWYQQTPGQGLQFLFEYFSETQRNKGNFPGRFSGRQFSNSRSEMNVSTLELGDSALYLCASSLHGATAGGRTDTQYFGPGTRLTVL.

This clonotype was detected many times. This rearrangement joins TRBV30 to TRBJ1-3; 9 positions match TRBD1. The V segment lost 1 base and the J segment 2 bases; nucleotides outside the gene matches: 3. The germline gives CDR1 GTSNPN, CDR2 SVGIG (reference sequence). This CDR3 region has 15 residues. The CDR3 here is CAWSGNRGPGNTIYF. For the CDR3, the DNA is TGTGCCTGGAGTGGAAACAGGGGGCCTGGAAACACCATATATTTT.

The genes are TRBV19 and TRBJ1-1; D gene unclear. This CDR3 region has 15 residues. Trimming stripped 3 bases from V and 0 bases from J, with 11 bases between. Germline loops: CDR1 LNHDA, CDR2 SQIVND (reference sequence). The DNA for the CDR3 is TGTGCCAGTAGTATTTCCCCGGGGTTGAACACTGAAGCTTTCTTT. As protein: CASSISPGLNTEAFF.

J is TRBJ1-4 and V is TRBV12-3 or TRBV12-4, with unresolved D. Trimming took off 3 bases at V and 7 bases at J, with 6 bases between the two ends. The CDR3 length is 12 residues. The CDR3 DNA is TGTGCCAGCAGTTTTTTCGGTGAAAAACTGTTTTTT. It encodes CASSFFGEKLFF.

This clonotype was counted at least ten times. The gene calls are TRBV5-1 and TRBJ2-6; no definite D call. CDR1 SGHRS and CDR2 YFSETQ come from the germline V gene. The V gene lost 3 bases and the J gene lost 4 bases, with 11 bases spanning the gap. The CDR3 spans 15 residues. CDR3 sequence: CASSSQPGGANVLTF. In nucleotides, the CDR3 is TGCGCCAGCAGCTCACAACCAGGAGGGGCCAACGTCCTGACTTTC.

There are many counts of this clonotype. The gene calls are TRBV10-3 and TRBJ2-7; TRBD1 matches 7 bases. Trimming removed 8 bases from V and 3 bases from J; junction bases left unmatched: 4. This CDR3 contains 12 residues. Germline V lookup: CDR1 ENHRY, CDR2 SYGVKD. For the CDR3, the DNA is TGTGCCATCGGGGACAGACTCTACGAGCAGTACTTC. This translates into CAIGDRLYEQYF.

This clonotype was counted many times. The chain links TRBV29-1 to TRBJ1-1; D remains unclear. CDR3 length: 10 amino acids. CDR1 is SQVTM and CDR2 is ANQGSEA in the germline V gene. V was trimmed by 4 bases and J by 3 bases, leaving 3 bases between them. CDR3 nucleotides: TGCAGCGTTGGCTACACTGAAGCTTTCTTT. Protein sequence: CSVGYTEAFF.

This clonotype was picked up many times. The genes are TRBV6-2 or TRBV6-3 and TRBJ2-2, with 12 bases matching TRBD2. The CDR3 sequence is 13 residues long. The germline CDR1 and CDR2 sequences are MNHEY and SVGEGT. V lost 6 bases and J lost 13; bases outside the gene matches: 6. CDR3 sequence: CASSRGLAGMLFF. DNA for the CDR3: TGTGCCAGCAGCAGAGGACTAGCGGGAATGCTGTTTTTT.

Many counts were recorded for this clonotype. The chain has TRBV20-1 and TRBJ2-3, with D possibly being TRBD2 (5 bases). CDR1 is DFQATT and CDR2 is SNEGSKA in the germline V gene (reference sequence). CDR3 size: 14 residues. The V end lost 2 bases, the J end lost 4 bases, and 13 bases lay between the germline ends. DNA of the CDR3: TGCAGTGCTAGACGTTCTAGCAGACCAGATACGCAGTATTTT. Translating it yields CSARRSSRPDTQYF.

This clonotype was observed at least ten times. The chain joins TRBV2 to TRBJ2-3, with 9 bases fitting TRBD2. Germline lookup yields CDR1 SNHLY and CDR2 FYNNEI. Trimming at V came to 6 bases and at J to 0 bases, leaving 7 bases not matched to a gene. The CDR3 consists of 16 residues. CDR3 nucleotides: TGTGCCAGCAGCCGACTAGCGGCTTCTAGCACAGATACGCAGTATTTT. Translation gives CASSRLAASSTDTQYF.

At least ten counts were recorded for this clonotype. This chain links TRBV27 with TRBJ2-7; TRBD1 might be the D (7 bases). The germline V gene has CDR1 MNHEY and CDR2 SMNVEV (reference sequence). The CDR3 consists of 15 residues. Trimming shortened V by 0 bases and J by 3 bases, and 12 bases separated the two germline ends. The CDR3 coding sequence is TGTGCCAGCAGTTTATCAGGAGGGGGCCTCTACGAGCAGTACTTC. As protein: CASSLSGGGLYEQYF.

This clonotype was found many times. CDR3 residues: CSAPSAGLAKNIQYF. CDR3 DNA: TGCAGTGCTCCGTCAGCGGGACTAGCCAAAAACATTCAGTACTTC. The genes are TRBV20-1 and TRBJ2-4; TRBD2 matches at 7 bases. The CDR3 has 15 residues. Germline CDR1 DFQATT, CDR2 SNEGSKA (reference sequence). Trimming took 5 bases from V and 0 from J; bases not matched to a gene: 7.

This clonotype occurred many times. V is TRBV7-2 and J is TRBJ2-7, with TRBD2 matching 9 bases. The germline V gene encodes CDR1 SGHTA and CDR2 FQGNSA. The CDR3 totals 16 residues. The junction had 11 bases not matched to a gene; V was cut back by 5 bases and J by 3 bases. CDR3 DNA sequence: TGTGCCAGCAGCCGACGTAGCGGGGGTTCCGTCTACGAGCAGTACTTC. Translating it yields CASSRRSGGSVYEQYF. Drawing the rest from reference TRBV7-2 and TRBJ2-7, the complete variable domain is GAGVSQSPSNKVTEKGKDVELRCDPISGHTALYWYRQSLGQGLEFLIYFQGNSAPDKSGLPSDRFSAERTGGSVSTLTIQRTQQEDSAVYLCASSRRSGGSVYEQYFGPGTRLTVT.

The table lists this clonotype with a count of one. A junction boundary mismatches the germline segment, possibly from a read error. V and J are TRBV7-9 and TRBJ1-1; D is ambiguous. This CDR3 comprises 14 residues. CDR1 is SEHNR and CDR2 is FQNEAQ in the germline V gene (reference sequence). CDR3 in amino acids: CASGLSQLNTEAFF. DNA of the CDR3: TGTGCCAGCGGCTTATCCCAGCTGAACACTGAAGCTTTCTTT.

This clonotype was counted ten times or more. V and J are TRBV3-1 and TRBJ2-5; D gene uncertain. Germline V lookup: CDR1 LGHDT, CDR2 YNNKEL (reference sequence). V was shortened by 0 bases and J by 5 bases, with 10 bases between the two germline ends. CDR3 length: 14 amino acids. The CDR3 spells CASSQDLAAETQYF. CDR3 coding DNA: TGTGCCAGCAGCCAAGACCTCGCCGCGGAGACCCAGTACTTC.

The chain combines TRBV7-9 with TRBJ2-2; D remains unclear. Trimming removed 5 bases from V and 0 bases from J, with 13 bases in between. Germline V gene sequence: CDR1 SEHNR, CDR2 FQNEAQ (reference sequence). This CDR3 has 16 residues. CDR3 amino acids: CASSRTGRANTGELFF. The CDR3 region has the DNA TGTGCCAGCAGCCGAACGGGTAGGGCGAACACCGGGGAGCTGTTTTTT.

This clonotype was observed at least ten times. The chain uses TRBV9 and TRBJ2-1; 8 positions match TRBD2. After removal of 0 bases from V and 3 bases from J, the junction contained 11 bases not matched to a gene. This CDR3 has 18 amino acids. Germline CDR1 reads SGDLS; CDR2 reads YYNGEE. CDR3 region: CASSVAREERENYNEQFF. CDR3 DNA: TGTGCCAGCAGCGTAGCGCGGGAGGAAAGGGAAAACTACAATGAGCAGTTCTTC.

Notes on this clonotype: Possible read error: a much larger clone is one base away. The gene calls are TRBV20-1 and TRBJ2-1; D uncertain. Germline V gene lookup returns CDR1 DFQATT and CDR2 SNEGSKA (reference sequence). CDR3 length: 12 residues. The CDR3 nucleotides are TGCAGTGCTAATCGGGCCTACAATGAGCCGTTCTTC. Its translation: CSANRAYNEPFF.

Note on this clonotype: Given a much more abundant clone one base away, this may be a read error. The chain has TRBV19 and TRBJ1-1; no clear D gene. Germline loops: CDR1 LNHDA, CDR2 SQIVND (reference sequence). The CDR3 extends over 12 amino acids. The CDR3 DNA reads as TGTGCCAGTAGTACGATGAACGCTGAAGCTTTCTTT. Amino acid sequence: CASSTMNAEAFF.

This clonotype was seen repeatedly, ten times or more. The chain has TRBV20-1 and TRBJ2-3; TRBD2 might be the D (6 bases). V was shortened by 3 bases and J by 2 bases, with 9 bases between the two germline ends. The CDR3 has 13 amino acids. Germline V gives CDR1 DFQATT, CDR2 SNEGSKA (reference sequence). The CDR3 loop reads CSASVAATDTQYF. As DNA, the CDR3 is TGCAGTGCTAGTGTAGCGGCCACAGATACGCAGTATTTT.

For this clonotype: An end of the junction does not agree with germline; a read error may underlie this. The chain couples TRBV9 to TRBJ1-5; D call uncertain. The CDR3 has 12 residues. Germline V lookup: CDR1 SGDLS, CDR2 YYNGEE. The chain's CDR3 is CASSFGWEPQRF. DNA of the CDR3: TGTGCCAGCAGCTTTGGGTGGGAGCCCCAGCGCTTT.

This clonotype has ten or more counts. V usage is TRBV6-1 and J usage is TRBJ1-2; D is possibly TRBD1 (5 bases). V lost 7 bases and J lost 6, with 18 bases in between. The CDR3 length is 14 residues. Per the germline V gene, CDR1 is MNHNS and CDR2 is SASEGT. The CDR3 nucleotides are TGTGCCAGCATCAACACACAGGTTTCCAATGGCTACACCTTC. Residues: CASINTQVSNGYTF.

This clonotype was observed once. The genes are TRBV9 and TRBJ2-2, with 9 bases lining up with TRBD1. The CDR3 spans 15 residues. CDR1 is SGDLS and CDR2 is YYNGEE in the germline V gene. V gave up 5 bases and J gave up 7 bases; unmatched junction bases: 9. CDR3 DNA: TGTGCCAGCAGTTCCGGGACAGGGATCGGCGGGGAGCTGTTTTTT. This gives the protein CASSSGTGIGGELFF.

Many counts were recorded for this clonotype. This chain links TRBV14 with TRBJ2-2; 12 bases match TRBD2. Unmatched junction bases numbered 7, after V lost 3 bases and J lost 5 bases. The CDR3 runs 17 residues. Germline V gene data show CDR1 as SGHDN and CDR2 as FVKESK. In nucleotides, the CDR3 is TGTGCCAGCAGCCATCGACTAGCGGGAGTCCCGACCGGGGAGCTGTTTTTT. Its protein is CASSHRLAGVPTGELFF.